One sample yielded the 4 T cell receptor beta chains listed below, sequenced in a study of T cell responses to AZD1222 COVID-19 vaccine. Some clones are missing from TCRdb's copy, which holds only in-frame ones; the method was immunoSEQ multiplex PCR. The sample has tens of thousands of clones, 85% to 90% seen once; the top ten hold about 12%. The material sequenced was peripheral blood, taken 28 days after the second AZD1222 dose. The receptors were sampled from an adult who received the AZD1222 COVID-19 vaccine.

This chain uses TRBV10-2 with TRBJ2-3, with D possibly being TRBD2 (5 bases). Trimming shortened V by 8 bases and J by 2 bases, and 11 bases separated the two germline ends. This CDR3 is built from 13 residues. Looked up from germline, CDR1 is WSHSY and CDR2 is SAAADI. The CDR3 nucleotides read TGCGCCAGCGGCAAGCGGTACACAGATACGCAGTATTTT. Translating gives CASGKRYTDTQYF.

The chain employs TRBV19 and TRBJ2-7, with TRBD1 identical over 9 bases. CDR1 is LNHDA, CDR2 SQIVND, per germline (reference sequence). V gave up 4 bases and J gave up 3 bases; unmatched junction bases: 7. The CDR3 is 15 residues long. The CDR3 reads CASSRDREWDYEQYF. The CDR3 coding sequence is TGTGCCAGTAGTAGGGACAGGGAGTGGGACTACGAGCAGTACTTC.

With regard to this clone: The germline gene is not matched at one end of the junction; a read error may be the cause. The CDR3 reads CASSLVGDRGLHAF. CDR3 nucleotides: TGCGCCAGCAGCTTGGTTGGGGACAGGGGGCTACATGCGTTC. This chain connects TRBV5-1 to TRBJ2-7; 12 bases fit TRBD1. CDR3 length: 14 residues. CDR1 SGHRS and CDR2 YFSETQ come from the germline V gene.

In nucleotides, the CDR3 is TGTGCCAGCAGCTTGGGGGACGGGGCCAACGTCCTGACTTTC. It specifies CASSLGDGANVLTF. The V call is TRBV5-4, the J call TRBJ2-6; D possibly matches TRBD1 or TRBD2 (5 bases each). The CDR3 is 14 amino acids. Deletions cut 0 bases from V and 4 bases from J, with 5 bases between. The germline V gene has CDR1 SGHNT and CDR2 YYREEE (reference sequence).